The present entry profiles one T cell receptor beta chain with its context. Its antigen remains unidentified. The primer mix had 60 Vbeta and 13 Jbeta primers. Profiling relied on immunoSEQ multiplex PCR, and the TCRdb table lists in-frame clones only, not all of them. The repertoire holds about 130,000 clones, with 80% as singletons. These data belong to a study of cytomegalovirus exposure and HLA in healthy donors. From germline, CDR1 is LNHNV and CDR2 YYDKDF (reference sequence). With V trimmed by 4 bases and J by 3 bases, 12 bases remained unmatched. The CDR3 has 16 residues. Broader study findings: Some public TCRs appeared in many individuals, while most sequences were rare. Most CMV-associated TCR beta chains appeared HLA-restricted in a later analysis. TCR beta V- and J-gene trimming was later associated with a missense DCLRE1C variant.

The gene calls are TRBV15 and TRBJ2-7; 7 nucleotides agree with TRBD1. Sequencing was performed on PBMCs. The sequence was collected from a man in his thirties or forties in good health and CMV-seropositive. CDR3 region: CATSTVGQATIYEQYF. In nucleotides, the CDR3 is TGTGCCACCAGCACCGTCGGACAGGCGACAATCTACGAGCAGTACTTC. The complete variable domain, with remaining parts taken from reference TRBV15 and TRBJ2-7, reads DAMVIQNPRYQVTQFGKPVTLSCSQTLNHNVMYWYQQKSSQAPKLLFHYYDKDFNNEADTPDNFQSRRPNTSFCFLDIRSPGLGDTAMYLCATSTVGQATIYEQYFGPGTRLTVT.